The clone carrying this T cell receptor beta chain has a single count. Different DNA sequences within this sample yield the same CDR3. The data originate from a study of blood T cell repertoires in COVID-19. Repertoires were generated with immunoSEQ multiplex PCR, while TCRdb's copy carries only in-frame clones and drops some. The sample lists tens of thousands of clones; about 80% were seen once. Germline V gene sequence: CDR1 KGHSH, CDR2 LQKENI. V dropped 3 bases and J dropped 1 base, with 9 bases sitting between them. This CDR3 comprises 14 residues. The receptor was isolated from a woman at least 80 years old with acute or convalescent COVID-19. The chain combines TRBV18 with TRBJ1-1, with a possible D match to TRBD1 (6 bases). Sequencing was performed on peripheral blood. The CDR3 spells CASSPTGANTEAFF. The CDR3 DNA sequence: TGTGCCAGCTCACCGACAGGAGCGAACACTGAAGCTTTCTTT.